This TCR beta chain was identified in a study of vaccination and CD4 T cells after COVID-19. Background on the study: A few convalescent patients were sampled post-vaccination (at day 14 and at days 161 to 241). Study results and limitations: Detection of a median around 83% of reactive clones in convalescent patients was confined to the period after vaccination. Median SARS-CoV-2-reactive clonotype numbers went from 21 to 38; this increase was not significant.

TCRdb re-analysed the PCR reads in MiXCR, keeping a single row per CDR3 protein. This table holds about 39,000 distinct CDR3 sequences, around 35% found once. Time point: late sampling 161 to 241 days after vaccination in a few convalescent patients. Positive PCR results dated from March to December 2020, before the US Alpha, Beta and Delta variants. Only a few counts were recorded for this clonotype. Its antigen is still unknown. The receptor's source is a human donor who had recovered from COVID-19. The material was CD4+ T cells from blood, obtained about 7 months after SARS-CoV-2 vaccination.

The CDR3 spells CASSERVGKSNQPQHF. The CDR3 DNA is TGTGCCAGCAGTGAAAGGGTCGGAAAAAGCAATCAGCCCCAGCATTTT. The chain combines TRBV6-1 with TRBJ1-5; D is undetermined. Trimming shortened V by 2 bases and J by 1 base, and 12 bases separated the two germline ends. CDR1 is MNHNS, CDR2 SASEGT, per germline. CDR3 size: 16 residues.